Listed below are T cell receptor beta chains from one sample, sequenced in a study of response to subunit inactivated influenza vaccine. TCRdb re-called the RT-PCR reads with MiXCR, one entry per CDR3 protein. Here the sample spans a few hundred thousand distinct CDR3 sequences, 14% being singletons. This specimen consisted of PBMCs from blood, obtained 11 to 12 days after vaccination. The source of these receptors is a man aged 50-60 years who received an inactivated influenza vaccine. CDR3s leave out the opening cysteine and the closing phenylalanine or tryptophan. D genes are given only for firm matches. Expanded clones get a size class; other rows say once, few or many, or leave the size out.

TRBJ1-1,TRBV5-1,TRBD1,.,ASSRGQGSMNTEAF
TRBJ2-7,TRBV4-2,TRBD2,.,ASSQTSGDEQY
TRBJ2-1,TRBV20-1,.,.,SALSGTGSYNEQF
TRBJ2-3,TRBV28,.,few,ASSFPGPTDTQY
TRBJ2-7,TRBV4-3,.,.,ASSQDLVVSGYEQY
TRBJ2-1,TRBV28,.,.,ASRRTSQGHEQF
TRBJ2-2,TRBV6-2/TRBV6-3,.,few,ASSAWGRRRTGELF
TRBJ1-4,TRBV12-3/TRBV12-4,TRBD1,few,ASSLWDREEKLF
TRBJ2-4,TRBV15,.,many,ATSGRHSGVAKNIQY
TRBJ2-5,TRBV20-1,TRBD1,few,SASRDRGLWETQY